Reported below is one TCR beta chain. Its antigen is as yet unknown. Germline V gene data show CDR1 as MDHEN and CDR2 as SYDVKM. Trimming stripped 3 bases from V and 4 bases from J, with 10 bases between. The CDR3 totals 13 residues. These data are taken from a study of shared clonotypes between healthy human individuals. Notes on the study in general: The researchers took only blood, and tissue repertoires probably look different.

Measured with immunoSEQ multiplex PCR; TCRdb has only the in-frame clones, and not every one. The sample includes 450,000 to 650,000 clones, roughly four fifths of them seen just once. The specimen sequenced was PBMCs. The chain recombines TRBV28 with TRBJ2-7; possibly TRBD2 for D (6 bases). The source of this sequence is a woman in her forties in good health. Some clones in this sample may be carry-over from other donors' samples. The CDR3 reads CASSLASVYEQYF. CDR3 bases: TGTGCCAGCAGTTTGGCTAGCGTGTACGAGCAGTACTTC.